This TCR beta chain came from a study of cytomegalovirus exposure and HLA in healthy donors. Study-level points and caveats: With further analysis later on, most CMV-associated TCR beta chains appeared HLA-restricted.

With 60 Vbeta and 13 Jbeta primers, the PCR was carried out. Here immunoSEQ multiplex PCR was the method, and the copy in TCRdb shows in-frame clones only, minus some. Seen here are 65,000 or so clones, approximately 80% observed once, and the top ten hold over 2.5%. To note about this clone: Its antigen is currently unknown.

Trimming removed 0 bases from V and 15 bases from J, with 15 bases in between. Per the germline V gene, CDR1 is MNHNS and CDR2 is SASEGT. This CDR3 contains 13 residues. The chain has TRBV6-1 and TRBJ2-1; D possibly corresponds to TRBD2 (6 bases). The TCR sequence derives from a girl aged 5-17 years in good health and CMV-seropositive. The sequenced sample was PBMCs. The CDR3 region has the DNA TGTGCCAGCAGTGAAGCGGGACTCTGGTTGGCGTTCTTC. Protein product: CASSEAGLWLAFF.